The 28 T cell receptor beta chains listed next were all sequenced from one sample in a study of OX40 agonist ivuxolimab in advanced cancers. Measured with immunoSEQ multiplex PCR; TCRdb has only the in-frame clones, and not every one. This table has tens of thousands of clones, roughly 84% appearing once. The input for sequencing was CD4+ or CD8+ T cells sorted from blood, taken in a trial of the OX40 agonist ivuxolimab. Receptor source: an adult with an advanced solid tumor such as melanoma, head and neck, liver or kidney cancer.

This clone was detected only a few times. The chain carries TRBV2 and TRBJ1-6; 9 nucleotides line up with TRBD1. This CDR3 contains 13 residues. The trim removed 8 bases at V and 7 bases at J, leaving 3 bases unmatched. Germline CDR1 SNHLY, CDR2 FYNNEI. The CDR3 DNA follows: TGTGCCAGCCCCGGACAGGGGAATTCACCCCTCCACTTT. Amino acids: CASPGQGNSPLHF.

V and J are TRBV2 and TRBJ1-5, with D tentatively TRBD1 (5 bases). This CDR3 has 14 residues. V lost 6 bases to trimming and J lost 7 bases, with 16 bases between them. Germline V gene lookup returns CDR1 SNHLY and CDR2 FYNNEI. CDR3 nucleotides: TGTGCCAGCAGCGACCGGGACCCCGGCCAGCCCCAGCATTTT. It translates to CASSDRDPGQPQHF.

This chain joins TRBV29-1 and TRBJ2-4; the match to TRBD1 covers 9 bases. V shed 4 bases and J 8 bases; nucleotides not matched to a gene: 6. The CDR3 is 13 residues long. Germline CDR1 is SQVTM and CDR2 is ANQGSEA. DNA of the CDR3: TGCAGCGTTGGGGACAGGGAAAACGACATTCAGTACTTC. Its translation is CSVGDRENDIQYF.

This clone turned up a few times. This sample includes further DNA sequences coding for the same CDR3. The rearrangement uses TRBV2 and TRBJ1-2, with 7 bases that match TRBD1. The junction had 8 bases not matched to a gene; V was cut back by 6 bases and J by 4 bases. This CDR3 is 14 amino acids long. Per the germline V gene, CDR1 is SNHLY and CDR2 is FYNNEI. The CDR3 sequence: CASRVEGAGYGYTF. DNA of the CDR3: TGTGCCAGCAGAGTGGAGGGGGCTGGCTATGGCTACACCTTC.

V gene TRBV15 combines with J gene TRBJ2-7, with D maybe TRBD2 (5 bases). Trimming took off 4 bases at V and 4 bases at J, with 11 bases between the two ends. CDR1 and CDR2 from the germline V gene are LNHNV and YYDKDF (reference sequence). The CDR3 loop spans 13 amino acids. The CDR3 spells CATSTRTGYEQYF. Written as DNA, the CDR3 is TGTGCCACCAGCACCCGGACGGGGTACGAGCAGTACTTC.

The rearrangement uses TRBV14 and TRBJ2-5; D is ambiguous. Germline assignment: CDR1 SGHDN and CDR2 FVKESK. The CDR3 has 13 amino acids. Trimming stripped 2 bases from V and 4 bases from J, with 8 bases between. CDR3 nucleotides: TGTGCCAGCAGCCAATTGAATGGAGAGACCCAGTACTTC. Amino acids: CASSQLNGETQYF.

The rearrangement uses TRBV5-1 and TRBJ1-1; D uncertain. The length of the CDR3 is 14 residues. Germline-derived CDR1 and CDR2 are SGHRS and YFSETQ. V was cut by 1 base and J by 5 bases, with 12 bases left in between. Here the CDR3 DNA reads TGCGCCAGCAGCTTGTATCTTGGGGAAACTGAAGCTTTCTTT. This gives the protein CASSLYLGETEAFF.

This chain connects TRBV28 to TRBJ1-2; D unclear. Deletions cut 4 bases from V and 7 bases from J, with 10 bases between. This CDR3 spans 12 amino acids. CDR1 and CDR2 from the germline V gene are MDHEN and SYDVKM. The CDR3 DNA is TGTGCCAGCAGTTCCCCTACGGCTGGCTACACCTTC. Protein sequence: CASSSPTAGYTF.

The V and J genes are TRBV6-5 and TRBJ2-7; 10 bases fit TRBD2. CDR3 length: 14 residues. Germline CDR1 and CDR2: MNHEY and SVGAGI. V trimming: 4 bases; J trimming: 6 bases; junction bases outside the gene matches: 6. The CDR3 region has the DNA TGTGCCAGCAGTTCAACACTAGCGGGACGCGAGCAGTACTTC. It encodes CASSSTLAGREQYF.

The V call is TRBV2, the J call TRBJ1-1; no clear D gene. Germline V lookup: CDR1 SNHLY, CDR2 FYNNEI. The V and J ends lost 2 bases and 2 bases respectively, with 18 bases between them. The CDR3 length is 17 residues. CDR3 region: CASSEFLESGPNTEAFF. CDR3 nucleotide sequence: TGTGCCAGCAGTGAATTCTTGGAGTCTGGCCCCAACACTGAAGCTTTCTTT. The full variable domain, rest sourced from reference TRBV2 and TRBJ1-1, is EPEVTQTPSHQVTQMGQEVILRCVPISNHLYFYWYRQILGQKVEFLVSFYNNEISEKSEIFDDQFSVERPDGSNFTLKIRSTKLEDSAMYFCASSEFLESGPNTEAFFGQGTRLTVV.

J is TRBJ1-1 and V is TRBV11-1; 9 nucleotides line up with TRBD1. The junction had 14 bases not matched to a gene; V was cut back by 4 bases and J by 11 bases. The CDR3 sequence is 15 residues long. The V gene's germline CDR1 is SGHAT and CDR2 FQDESV (reference sequence). The chain's CDR3 is CASSSGQGLDLVAFF. The CDR3, as DNA: TGTGCCAGCAGCTCCGGACAGGGGCTAGACCTTGTGGCTTTCTTT.

The rearrangement links TRBV7-9 to TRBJ1-1; D is unresolved. The CDR3 has 13 residues. The germline V gene encodes CDR1 SEHNR and CDR2 FQNEAQ (reference sequence). V dropped 4 bases and J dropped 2 bases, with 8 bases sitting between them. CDR3 sequence reads: CASSSDGNTEAFF. Written as DNA, the CDR3 is TGTGCCAGCAGCTCGGACGGAAACACTGAAGCTTTCTTT.

This clone was seen once. This chain connects TRBV19 to TRBJ2-6; 10 nucleotides align to TRBD1. Germline CDR1 and CDR2: LNHDA and SQIVND (reference sequence). V dropped 6 bases and J dropped 2; count of bases not matched to a gene: 4. CDR3 length: 16 residues. The chain's CDR3 is CASRKTGGAGANVLTF. The CDR3 DNA follows: TGTGCCAGTAGAAAGACAGGGGGCGCTGGGGCCAACGTCCTGACTTTC.

The genes are TRBV7-2 and TRBJ2-2, with 11 bases matching TRBD2. Germline V gene data show CDR1 as SGHTA and CDR2 as FQGNSA. The CDR3 totals 16 residues. Trimming took 5 bases from V and 1 from J; bases not matched to a gene: 3. The CDR3 DNA reads TGTGCCAGCAGCCTGGGGACTAGCGGGAACACCGGGGAGCTGTTTTTT. Its protein product is CASSLGTSGNTGELFF.

Remarks on this clone: At one end, the junction sequence differs from germline, possibly due to a read error. The same CDR3 can be traced to other DNA sequences in this sample. The rearrangement joins TRBV19 to TRBJ1-2; tentatively, D is TRBD1 (6 bases). Germline assignment: CDR1 LNHDA and CDR2 SQIVND (reference sequence). There are 17 residues in the CDR3. The CDR3 region has the DNA TGTGCCAGCAGTATTGGGGGGGGCGCAGAAGCTAACTATGGCTACACCTTC. Protein sequence: CASSIGGGAEANYGYTF. The full variable domain, in which reference TRBV19 and TRBJ1-2 provide the parts outside the CDR3, is DGGITQSPKYLFRKEGQNVTLSCEQNLNHDAMYWYRQDPGQGLRLIYYSQIVNDFQKGDIAEGYSVSREKKESFPLTVTSAQKNPTAFYLCASSIGGGAEANYGYTFGSGTRLTVV.

The chain has TRBV6-1 and TRBJ1-5; D remains ambiguous. V shed 6 bases and J shed 8 bases, with 17 bases lying between them. The CDR3 is made up of 14 amino acids. The germline V gene encodes CDR1 MNHNS and CDR2 SASEGT. The CDR3 reads CASRAIHREKPQHF. Here the CDR3 DNA reads TGTGCCAGCAGGGCCATTCATCGCGAGAAGCCCCAGCATTTT.

The chain joins TRBV27 to TRBJ1-4; the match to TRBD1 covers 8 bases. CDR1 and CDR2 (germline): MNHEY, SMNVEV (reference sequence). This CDR3 has 15 amino acids. Germline trimming cut 6 bases from V and 7 bases from J; bases unmatched to any gene: 10. CDR3 residues: CASRPDRGLSEKLFF. In DNA, the CDR3 is TGTGCCAGCAGACCAGACAGGGGCCTGAGTGAAAAACTGTTTTTT.

The chain is built from TRBV9 and TRBJ2-2; no clear D gene. V lost 4 bases and J lost 0, with 4 bases in between. CDR1 SGDLS and CDR2 YYNGEE come from the germline V gene. CDR3 length equals 13 residues. DNA of the CDR3: TGTGCCAGCAGCCCAACGAACACCGGGGAGCTGTTTTTT. It codes for CASSPTNTGELFF.

This clone was counted once. The chain employs TRBV5-1 and TRBJ2-7, with 7 positions matching TRBD2. Looked up from germline, CDR1 is SGHRS and CDR2 is YFSETQ. The ends lost 4 bases at V and 5 bases at J; junction bases unmatched: 6. The CDR3 is 13 residues long. The CDR3: CASSREALDEQYF. The CDR3, as DNA: TGCGCCAGCAGCCGGGAGGCTCTCGACGAGCAGTACTTC.

This sequence joins TRBV6-5 and TRBJ2-2; 10 positions agree with TRBD1. The CDR3 has 14 residues. The junction had 5 bases not matched to a gene; V was cut back by 6 bases and J by 7 bases. Germline values: CDR1 MNHEY, CDR2 SVGAGI. For the CDR3, the DNA is TGTGCCAGCAGGATGACAGGGGGCGGCGGGGAGCTGTTTTTT. Amino acids: CASRMTGGGGELFF.

This clone turned up a few times. This chain links TRBV6-1 with TRBJ2-7; D gene ambiguous. Trimming stripped 6 bases from V and 5 bases from J, with 14 bases between. This CDR3 contains 13 residues. Germline loops: CDR1 MNHNS, CDR2 SASEGT. The CDR3 here is CASRSTRADEQYF. In DNA, the CDR3 is TGTGCCAGCAGGTCTACACGGGCGGACGAGCAGTACTTC.

This chain connects TRBV27 to TRBJ1-5; 8 nucleotides agree with TRBD1. CDR1 is MNHEY and CDR2 is SMNVEV in the germline V gene (reference sequence). This CDR3 contains 14 residues. V trimming: 5 bases; J trimming: 7 bases; junction bases outside the gene matches: 7. The CDR3 spells CASSLGQGGQPQHF. As DNA, the CDR3 is TGTGCCAGCAGTCTCGGACAGGGAGGGCAGCCCCAGCATTTT.

This clone was seen just once. This chain links TRBV18 with TRBJ1-6; 10 bases are shared with TRBD1. CDR1 and CDR2 from the germline V gene are KGHSH and LQKENI. Losses at the gene ends were 4 bases for V and 6 bases for J; bases not matched to a gene: 6. This CDR3 has 16 residues. The CDR3 nucleotides read TGTGCCAGCTCACAGCTGACAGGGGGCCCTAATTCACCCCTCCACTTT. As protein: CASSQLTGGPNSPLHF.

This clone was recorded a few times. The rearrangement joins TRBV6-5 to TRBJ2-3; D is uncertain. Trimming shortened V by 5 bases and J by 1 base, and 7 bases separated the two germline ends. This CDR3 region has 13 residues. Germline V gene sequence: CDR1 MNHEY, CDR2 SVGAGI. The DNA of the CDR3 is TGTGCCAGCAGTCCAAGGGGCACAGATACGCAGTATTTT. Residues: CASSPRGTDTQYF.

This chain connects TRBV6-6 to TRBJ2-2; D is unclear. The ends were cut back, 4 bases at V and 8 bases at J, with 8 bases in the middle. This CDR3 is 12 amino acids long. The V gene's germline CDR1 is MNHNY and CDR2 SVGAGI (reference sequence). The CDR3 loop reads CASSFPRGELFF. In DNA form, the CDR3 reads TGTGCCAGCAGTTTTCCACGGGGGGAGCTGTTTTTT.

This rearrangement joins TRBV7-2 to TRBJ2-1, with 9 positions matching TRBD2. The CDR3 length is 16 residues. Germline assignment: CDR1 SGHTA and CDR2 FQGNSA. V was clipped by 5 bases and J by 1 base; unmatched bases: 6. In DNA, the CDR3 is TGTGCCAGCAGCCCCCTCAGCGGGAGGTCCTACAATGAGCAGTTCTTC. It is translated as CASSPLSGRSYNEQFF.

The chain employs TRBV27 and TRBJ2-3; 10 bases agree with TRBD1. Germline lookup yields CDR1 MNHEY and CDR2 SMNVEV (reference sequence). This CDR3 is 15 amino acids long. The trim removed 5 bases at V and 3 bases at J, leaving 5 bases unmatched. The DNA for the CDR3 is TGTGCCAGCAGTCCCGGGACAGGGGTGACAGATACGCAGTATTTT. The encoded protein is CASSPGTGVTDTQYF.

DNA for the CDR3: TGTGCCAGCAGCCAAGAGTCTCCCTCCTCTGGGGCCAACGTCCTGACTTTC. Amino acids: CASSQESPSSGANVLTF. The chain combines TRBV14 with TRBJ2-6; D unclear. The germline V and J ends were trimmed by 0 bases and 0 bases, with 9 bases remaining between them. The CDR3 is 17 amino acids. Germline-derived CDR1 and CDR2 are SGHDN and FVKESK. Full variable domain (outside the CDR3, taken from reference TRBV14 and TRBJ2-6): EAGVTQFPSHSVIEKGQTVTLRCDPISGHDNLYWYRRVMGKEIKFLLHFVKESKQDESGMPNNRFLAERTGGTYSTLKVQPAELEDSGVYFCASSQESPSSGANVLTFGAGSRLTVL.